The next 21 T cell receptor beta chains were all read from a single sample in a study of cytomegalovirus exposure and HLA in healthy donors. PCR amplification relied on 60 Vbeta primers (plus 13 Jbeta primers). TCRdb's table, derived via immunoSEQ multiplex PCR, lists solely in-frame clones and lacks some. The sample holds some 100,000 clones, 65% to 85% seen once. The sequenced sample consisted of PBMCs. All receptors derive from a man aged 18-30 years in good health and CMV-seronegative.

The chain employs TRBV27 and TRBJ2-3, with 7 bases identical to TRBD1. The CDR3 has 15 residues. Trimming cost V 5 bases and J 8 bases; bases outside gene matches: 13. From germline, CDR1 is MNHEY and CDR2 SMNVEV (reference sequence). The CDR3 DNA is TGTGCCAGCAGTCTCCCGACCGGACAGGTGGTTACGCAGTATTTT. Its translation is CASSLPTGQVVTQYF.

J is TRBJ1-5 and V is TRBV23-1; D might be TRBD1 (5 bases). TRBV23-1 is an ORF, and what it does is uncertain. V was shortened by 2 bases and J by 0 bases, with 11 bases between the two germline ends. CDR3 length: 16 residues. CDR3 DNA sequence: TGCGCCAGCAGTCAAACGAGACAGCTTAGCAATCAGCCCCAGCATTTT. Residues: CASSQTRQLSNQPQHF.

The V gene is TRBV29-1, the J gene TRBJ2-1, with TRBD1 matching over 8 bases. The germline gives CDR1 SQVTM, CDR2 ANQGSEA. V shed 4 bases and J 1 base; nucleotides not matched to a gene: 3. The CDR3 is 14 amino acids. The CDR3 protein is CSVGQGASYNEQFF. The CDR3 bases are TGCAGCGTTGGGCAGGGGGCGTCCTACAATGAGCAGTTCTTC.

This rearrangement joins TRBV30 to TRBJ2-3, with 14 bases that match TRBD2. This CDR3 contains 15 residues. The V and J ends lost 7 bases and 5 bases, in that order; junction bases with no gene match: 8. Germline V lookup: CDR1 GTSNPN, CDR2 SVGIG (reference sequence). The CDR3: CASRGLAGVGDTQYF. The CDR3 coding sequence is TGTGCCTCTCGGGGACTAGCGGGAGTTGGAGATACGCAGTATTTT.

The chain is built from TRBV13 and TRBJ2-3; maybe TRBD1 (5 bases). Deletions cut 5 bases from V and 3 bases from J, with 9 bases between. This CDR3 region has 13 residues. Germline values: CDR1 PRHDT, CDR2 FYEKMQ (reference sequence). CDR3 coding DNA: TGTGCCAGCAGCCCCAGGACAACAGATACGCAGTATTTT. As protein: CASSPRTTDTQYF. Based on the CDR3 plus reference TRBV13 and TRBJ2-3, the full variable domain is AAGVIQSPRHLIKEKRETATLKCYPIPRHDTVYWYQQGPGQDPQFLISFYEKMQSDKGSIPDRFSAQQFSDYHSELNMSSLELGDSALYFCASSPRTTDTQYFGPGTRLTVL.

The genes are TRBV5-4 and TRBJ1-1, with 7 positions matching TRBD1. Unmatched junction bases numbered 7, after V lost 3 bases and J lost 5 bases. This CDR3 is built from 14 residues. Germline lookup yields CDR1 SGHNT and CDR2 YYREEE (reference sequence). CDR3 DNA: TGTGCCAGCAGCTCAGACAGGGTGGGGACTGAAGCTTTCTTT. It translates to CASSSDRVGTEAFF.

V and J are TRBV29-1 and TRBJ1-1; D not certain. The germline V gene encodes CDR1 SQVTM and CDR2 ANQGSEA. The ends were cut back, 7 bases at V and 7 bases at J, with 10 bases in the middle. The CDR3 length is 10 residues. The CDR3 is CSGSGGEAFF. The CDR3 DNA follows: TGCAGCGGGAGCGGCGGTGAAGCTTTCTTT.

J is TRBJ2-7 and V is TRBV7-2; D unclear. Germline V CDR1 and CDR2: SGHTA, FQGNSA. This CDR3 contains 11 residues. V was trimmed by 5 bases and J by 6 bases, leaving 8 bases between them. In nucleotides, the CDR3 is TGTGCCAGCAGCCCGGGTGGCGAGCAGTACTTC. This sequence encodes CASSPGGEQYF.

This clone occurred once. This sequence joins TRBV5-1 and TRBJ2-7, with a possible D match to TRBD1 (6 bases). V lost 0 bases and J lost 6, with 19 bases in between. The CDR3 is 16 residues long. Germline V gene lookup returns CDR1 SGHRS and CDR2 YFSETQ. The CDR3 loop reads CASSLVGARVRREQYF. CDR3 nucleotides: TGCGCCAGCAGCTTGGTGGGGGCGCGGGTACGACGCGAGCAGTACTTC.

As regards this clone: The same CDR3 arises from other DNA sequences in this sample as well. This chain links TRBV11-2 with TRBJ2-7; 9 bases map to TRBD1. The germline CDR1 and CDR2 sequences are SGHAT and FQNNGV. J gave up 7 bases and V 4 bases, and 11 bases lay outside the gene matches. The CDR3 totals 15 residues. The CDR3 DNA reads TGTGCCAGCAGCTCCACAGGGGGCGCGGGGTATGAGCAGTACTTC. This codes for CASSSTGGAGYEQYF.

This clone was found a few times. The chain has TRBV5-1 and TRBJ1-3, with D possibly TRBD1 on 5 matching bases. The V and J ends lost 4 bases and 2 bases respectively, with 10 bases between them. This CDR3 contains 14 residues. The germline gives CDR1 SGHRS, CDR2 YFSETQ. This CDR3 is CASSPLGPGNTIYF. CDR3 DNA: TGCGCCAGCAGCCCCCTGGGGCCTGGAAACACCATATATTTT.

The table lists this clone with a few counts. The rearrangement uses TRBV5-5 and TRBJ1-1, with a possible D match to TRBD1 (5 bases). The CDR3 spans 16 residues. Trimming stripped 3 bases from V and 1 base from J, with 16 bases between. The germline V gene has CDR1 SGHKS and CDR2 YYEKEE (reference sequence). Written as DNA, the CDR3 is TGTGCCAGCAGCTCCCAAGGGGCAGGCGGGAACACTGAAGCTTTCTTT. Translated: CASSSQGAGGNTEAFF.

The chain combines TRBV5-1 with TRBJ2-5; TRBD2 aligns across 16 bases. The ends lost 0 bases at V and 5 bases at J; junction bases unmatched: 1. Per germline, CDR1 SGHRS and CDR2 YFSETQ. CDR3 length equals 16 residues. CDR3 protein: CASSLEGLAGGETQYF. The CDR3 DNA sequence: TGCGCCAGCAGCTTGGAGGGACTAGCGGGAGGGGAGACCCAGTACTTC.

The genes are TRBV9 and TRBJ2-7, with 13 bases fitting TRBD2. The CDR3 sequence is 16 residues long. From germline, CDR1 is SGDLS and CDR2 YYNGEE. J was trimmed by 6 bases and V by 0 bases; bases with no gene match: 6. The CDR3 DNA reads as TGTGCCAGCAGCGTAGAGGGACTAGCGGGACCCCCCGAGCAGTACTTC. The encoded protein is CASSVEGLAGPPEQYF.

This chain joins TRBV30 and TRBJ2-4, with 7 bases aligning to TRBD1. In germline, CDR1 is GTSNPN, CDR2 SVGIG (reference sequence). The CDR3 covers 11 residues. Trimming at V came to 6 bases and at J to 7 bases, leaving 3 bases not matched to a gene. The CDR3 DNA follows: TGTGCCTGCAACAGGGGCAACATTCAGTACTTC. Translating it yields CACNRGNIQYF.

The chain employs TRBV6-5 and TRBJ2-3; D is uncertain. The CDR3 loop spans 15 amino acids. Germline V gene sequence: CDR1 MNHEY, CDR2 SVGAGI. The germline V and J ends were trimmed by 2 bases and 2 bases, with 11 bases remaining between them. The CDR3 sequence: CASSYGLLNTDTQYF. Written as DNA, the CDR3 is TGTGCCAGCAGTTACGGTCTACTCAACACAGATACGCAGTATTTT.

The V and J genes are TRBV5-4 and TRBJ2-1; D is unclear. V was clipped by 2 bases and J by 0 bases, with 9 bases between them. This CDR3 is 15 amino acids long. Germline lookup yields CDR1 SGHNT and CDR2 YYREEE (reference sequence). The CDR3 DNA is TGTGCCAGCAGCTTTCCCTCTAGCTCCTACAATGAGCAGTTCTTC. The encoded protein is CASSFPSSSYNEQFF.

The chain carries TRBV12-5 and TRBJ2-7; a weak D match, TRBD1 (7 bases). Trimming took off 7 bases at V and 3 bases at J, with 25 bases between the two ends. This CDR3 has 17 residues. CDR1 is LGHNT, CDR2 FRNRAP, per germline. The CDR3 loop reads CASAHGGMGTEFYEQYF. The CDR3 DNA sequence: TGTGCTAGTGCCCATGGGGGGATGGGGACAGAGTTCTACGAGCAGTACTTC.

J is TRBJ2-7 and V is TRBV6-6; a possible D gene is TRBD1 (6 bases). This CDR3 has 15 residues. V was clipped by 6 bases and J by 3 bases, with 18 bases between them. Germline V gene lookup returns CDR1 MNHNY and CDR2 SVGAGI (reference sequence). CDR3 DNA sequence: TGTGCCAGCAGCTCTCCCCGGGGCAGGGGCTACGAGCAGTACTTC. It specifies CASSSPRGRGYEQYF.

This chain links TRBV9 with TRBJ1-2; a possible D gene is TRBD1 (5 bases). CDR1 is SGDLS and CDR2 is YYNGEE in the germline V gene. The CDR3 is 15 amino acids. V gave up 7 bases and J gave up 2 bases, with 18 bases separating them. The CDR3 region is CASLKGAEGNYGYTF. DNA for the CDR3: TGTGCCAGCCTCAAAGGGGCCGAAGGAAACTATGGCTACACCTTC.

This chain links TRBV27 with TRBJ1-5, with D maybe TRBD1 (6 bases). The V end was cut by 3 bases, the J end by 2 bases, with 11 bases between. The CDR3 totals 15 residues. Germline-derived CDR1 and CDR2 are MNHEY and SMNVEV (reference sequence). This chain's CDR3 is CASSLDSQGNQPQHF. CDR3 sequence (DNA): TGTGCCAGCAGTTTGGACAGTCAAGGCAATCAGCCCCAGCATTTT.